The TCR beta chain described here comes from a study of T cells after yellow fever vaccination. Whole-study context: SMART-Seq v4 Ultra Low Input prepared the low-cell-number fractions.

Findings and caveats of the study: Post-booster reappearance was seen for most primary-vaccination clones (just under 97% CD4, about 88% CD8). Contamination of FACS-sorted repertoires by abundant clonotypes from the bulk population could occur. When the response was secondary, it was weaker but reached its peak faster, day 5 versus 15.

To note about this clonotype: Its cognate antigen is unknown.

CDR3 size: 16 residues. Germline V gives CDR1 SGHRS, CDR2 YFSETQ. Deletions cut 4 bases from V and 4 bases from J, with 20 bases between. TCRdb ran MiXCR on the 5' RACE reads and lists one entry per CDR3 protein. This table has some 560,000 distinct CDR3 sequences, roughly 19% appearing once. This sequence joins TRBV5-1 and TRBJ1-2; D unresolved. This TCR derives from a man between 25 and 39 years old who received the YFV17D yellow fever vaccine. Sample: PBMCs, taken 15 days after the yellow fever booster vaccination. The CDR3 DNA sequence: TGCGCCAGCAGCCTCGAGGCGATACACCCCCTCTATGGCTACACCTTC. Translated, it gives CASSLEAIHPLYGYTF.